The 7 T cell receptor beta chains reported below all come from one sample, sequenced in a study of response to subunit inactivated influenza vaccine. TCRdb re-analysed the RT-PCR reads in MiXCR, keeping a single row per CDR3 protein. Of more than 550,000 distinct CDR3 sequences detected, roughly 10% appear once; the ten largest clones hold approximately 11%. These data are also associated with another study on T cells expressing NK-cell markers. Per that paper: UMI-tagged 5'RACE template switching yielded the TCR beta cDNA.

The sample here was PBMCs from blood, taken on the day of vaccination. The receptors were gathered from a man between 50 and 59 years old who received an inactivated influenza vaccine.

The V and J genes are TRBV11-2 and TRBJ2-4, with D perhaps assigned TRBD1 or TRBD2 (5 bases each). The germline gives CDR1 SGHAT, CDR2 FQNNGV. The CDR3 runs to 15 residues. Trimming left V 1 base short and J 6 bases short, with 13 bases between. In DNA form, the CDR3 reads TGTGCCAGCAGCTTAGGGGGGACCTGGGGAAACATTCAGTACTTC. Its translation is CASSLGGTWGNIQYF.

The J gene is TRBJ2-3, the V gene TRBV10-3; 12 nucleotides match TRBD2. The CDR3 sequence is 15 residues long. With V trimmed by 7 bases and J by 0 bases, 2 bases remained unmatched. In germline, CDR1 is ENHRY, CDR2 SYGVKD. CDR3 region: CAITGTSGSTDTQYF. The CDR3, as DNA: TGTGCCATCACCGGGACTAGCGGGAGCACAGATACGCAGTATTTT.

This clonotype was counted ten times or more. The chain uses TRBV28 and TRBJ2-2; 11 bases align to TRBD2. The V gene's germline CDR1 is MDHEN and CDR2 SYDVKM. The CDR3 spans 16 residues. Germline trimming cut 4 bases from V and 5 bases from J; bases unmatched to any gene: 6. The CDR3 region has the DNA TGTGCCAGCAGTTCGGGACTAGCGGTAAATACCGGGGAGCTGTTTTTT. Translation: CASSSGLAVNTGELFF.

This clonotype was seen a handful of times. V usage is TRBV11-2 and J usage is TRBJ2-7; tentative D call: TRBD2 (5 bases). The length of the CDR3 is 16 residues. Trimming removed 1 base at V and 7 bases at J, with 20 bases between. The germline gives CDR1 SGHAT, CDR2 FQNNGV. The CDR3 loop reads CASSLVVWQAVEEQYF. The CDR3 region has the DNA TGTGCCAGCAGCTTAGTCGTATGGCAAGCGGTGGAAGAGCAGTACTTC.

This clonotype was picked up a small number of times. This sequence joins TRBV5-1 and TRBJ2-7; D may be TRBD1 (6 bases). Germline V lookup: CDR1 SGHRS, CDR2 YFSETQ. The CDR3 is 15 amino acids. Trimming pared 1 base from V and 0 bases from J, leaving 11 bases between. The chain's CDR3 is CASSLLRDISYEQYF. CDR3 nucleotide sequence: TGCGCCAGCAGCTTGCTTAGGGACATCTCCTACGAGCAGTACTTC.

This clonotype was seen more than once but under ten times. The chain carries TRBV5-1 and TRBJ2-1, with 9 positions matching TRBD1. This CDR3 has 14 residues. Germline trimming cut 3 bases from V and 4 bases from J; bases unmatched to any gene: 2. Per the germline V gene, CDR1 is SGHRS and CDR2 is YFSETQ. This CDR3 is CASSSGQGYNEQFF. DNA for the CDR3: TGCGCCAGCAGCTCGGGACAGGGTTACAATGAGCAGTTCTTC. Based on the CDR3 plus reference TRBV5-1 and TRBJ2-1, the full variable domain is KAGVTQTPRYLIKTRGQQVTLSCSPISGHRSVSWYQQTPGQGLQFLFEYFSETQRNKGNFPGRFSGRQFSNSRSEMNVSTLELGDSALYLCASSSGQGYNEQFFGPGTRLTVL.

This chain uses TRBV5-1 with TRBJ2-1, with D hard to call. CDR1 SGHRS and CDR2 YFSETQ come from the germline V gene. V lost 5 bases and J lost 4, with 19 bases in between. This CDR3 contains 16 residues. CDR3 nucleotides: TGCGCCAGCAGTCTTACGGCGAGGTCCAAGTACAATGAGCAGTTCTTC. It specifies CASSLTARSKYNEQFF. The complete variable domain, with remaining parts taken from reference TRBV5-1 and TRBJ2-1, reads KAGVTQTPRYLIKTRGQQVTLSCSPISGHRSVSWYQQTPGQGLQFLFEYFSETQRNKGNFPGRFSGRQFSNSRSEMNVSTLELGDSALYLCASSLTARSKYNEQFFGPGTRLTVL.